The 26 T cell receptor beta chains given below trace back to one sample, sequenced in a study of beta chain features in type 1 diabetes. TCRB transcripts that were expressed got sequenced, as all of the isolated RNA had been reverse transcribed. Profiling relied on immunoSEQ multiplex PCR, and the TCRdb table lists in-frame clones only, not all of them. The table shows about 360,000 clones, with 10% to 15% occurring only once. Sequences were obtained from naive CD4+ T cells from blood. Receptors originate from a man younger than 30 in good health.

This clone was picked up a small number of times. The CDR3 protein is CASSTLDRNTEAFF. The CDR3 nucleotides are TGTGCCAGCAGCACGCTCGACAGGAACACTGAAGCTTTCTTT. The V call is TRBV7-6, the J call TRBJ1-1, with D possibly being TRBD1 (5 bases). Trimming took off 5 bases at V and 1 base at J, with 11 bases between the two ends. Germline values: CDR1 SGHVS, CDR2 FNYEAQ. This CDR3 region has 14 residues.

This rearrangement joins TRBV7-3 to TRBJ1-2, with D possibly being TRBD1 (6 bases). Germline loops: CDR1 SGHTA, CDR2 FQGTGA. The CDR3 length is 12 residues. Trimming removed 5 bases at V and 6 bases at J, with 10 bases between. The CDR3 sequence: CASSATGHGYTF. In nucleotides, the CDR3 is TGTGCCAGCAGCGCGACAGGTCATGGCTACACCTTC.

The J gene is TRBJ2-1, the V gene TRBV9; maybe TRBD2 (5 bases). Trimming took 4 bases from V and 8 from J, leaving 10 bases between them. In germline, CDR1 is SGDLS, CDR2 YYNGEE. The CDR3 totals 12 residues. CDR3 nucleotides: TGTGCCAGCAGCCCGAGGGTCGATGAGCAGTTCTTC. As protein: CASSPRVDEQFF. The full variable domain, with the rest looked up from reference TRBV9 and TRBJ2-1, is DSGVTQTPKHLITATGQRVTLRCSPRSGDLSVYWYQQSLDQGLQFLIQYYNGEERAKGNILERFSAQQFPDLHSELNLSSLELGDSALYFCASSPRVDEQFFGPGTRLTVL.

The J gene is TRBJ2-1, the V gene TRBV4-3, with 7 bases aligning to TRBD2. The CDR3 is made up of 17 amino acids. The trim removed 5 bases at V and 0 bases at J, leaving 10 bases unmatched. The germline CDR1 and CDR2 sequences are LGHNA and YSLEER. CDR3 DNA: TGCGCCAGCAGCAGACTGGGCCTAGCGGACTCCTACAATGAGCAGTTCTTC. Translated: CASSRLGLADSYNEQFF.

This clone has just a few counts. Other nucleotide sequences from this sample produce the same CDR3. The chain is built from TRBV5-1 and TRBJ2-7, with D maybe TRBD1 (6 bases). V was shortened by 4 bases and J by 0 bases, with 8 bases between the two germline ends. Germline lookup yields CDR1 SGHRS and CDR2 YFSETQ. CDR3 size: 13 residues. The CDR3 here is CASSGDNSYEQYF. CDR3 nucleotide sequence: TGCGCCAGCAGCGGGGACAACTCCTACGAGCAGTACTTC.

This clone was counted between two and nine times. V and J are TRBV7-2 and TRBJ2-7, with 10 bases that match TRBD2. Germline V gene lookup returns CDR1 SGHTA and CDR2 FQGNSA. V lost 6 bases to trimming and J lost 2 bases; unmatched junction nucleotides: 4. CDR3 length: 14 residues. The CDR3 region is CASRASGGAYEQYF. The DNA of the CDR3 is TGTGCCAGCAGAGCGAGCGGGGGGGCCTACGAGCAGTACTTC.

This clone was picked up a small number of times. The chain is built from TRBV5-5 and TRBJ2-6, with D unclear. From germline, CDR1 is SGHKS and CDR2 YYEKEE (reference sequence). Trimming removed 2 bases from V and 0 bases from J, with 12 bases in between. The CDR3 consists of 17 residues. DNA for the CDR3: TGTGCCAGCAGCTTAACCAGGCTGAACTCTGGGGCCAACGTCCTGACTTTC. Protein product: CASSLTRLNSGANVLTF.

The J gene is TRBJ2-3, the V gene TRBV7-2, with no clear D. Germline V gene sequence: CDR1 SGHTA, CDR2 FQGNSA. V gave up 4 bases and J gave up 0 bases, with 11 bases separating them. The CDR3 covers 15 residues. The CDR3 coding sequence is TGTGCCAGCAGCTCCTTTGTCGGGAGCACAGATACGCAGTATTTT. It encodes CASSSFVGSTDTQYF.

The V gene is TRBV18, the J gene TRBJ2-1; 10 positions match TRBD1. Germline CDR1 is KGHSH and CDR2 is LQKENI. Trimming removed 3 bases from V and 6 bases from J; junction bases left unmatched: 5. The CDR3 spans 15 residues. The CDR3 protein is CASSPPGQGLNEQFF. The CDR3 DNA reads TGTGCCAGCTCACCGCCGGGACAGGGGCTCAATGAGCAGTTCTTC.

This clone has just a few counts. The V and J genes are TRBV30 and TRBJ1-6; no firm D call. V gave up 5 bases and J gave up 9 bases, with 14 bases separating them. There are 13 residues in the CDR3. Germline V gene sequence: CDR1 GTSNPN, CDR2 SVGIG (reference sequence). Here the CDR3 reads CAWGTVGTSPLHF. Here the CDR3 DNA reads TGTGCCTGGGGAACAGTGGGCACTTCACCCCTCCACTTT.

This clone occurred a few times. J is TRBJ2-7 and V is TRBV7-9, with 7 bases matching TRBD2. V lost 2 bases, J lost 0 bases, and 1 base stayed unmatched. The CDR3 runs to 14 residues. Germline loops: CDR1 SEHNR, CDR2 FQNEAQ (reference sequence). The CDR3 reads CASSLSGASYEQYF. The CDR3 nucleotides are TGTGCCAGCAGCTTAAGCGGGGCCTCCTACGAGCAGTACTTC.

This clone was detected ten times or more. This sample includes further DNA sequences coding for the same CDR3. The rearrangement joins TRBV28 to TRBJ2-7; D is unresolved. V was trimmed by 4 bases and J by 1 base, leaving 2 bases between them. Germline V CDR1 and CDR2: MDHEN, SYDVKM. The CDR3 is made up of 11 amino acids. For the CDR3, the DNA is TGTGCCAGCAGTTCGTCCTACGAGCAGTACTTC. Protein: CASSSSYEQYF.

In DNA, the CDR3 is TGTGCCAGCAGTCCCAGCGGGAGACAGACCGGGGAGCTGTTTTTT. Translated: CASSPSGRQTGELFF. The chain couples TRBV28 to TRBJ2-2; TRBD2 matches 8 bases. The J segment lost 5 bases and the V segment lost 5 bases, leaving 7 bases of the junction unmatched. Germline CDR1 MDHEN, CDR2 SYDVKM. The CDR3 loop spans 15 amino acids.

V usage is TRBV18 and J usage is TRBJ1-5, with D unresolved. This CDR3 comprises 16 residues. V was trimmed by 2 bases and J by 2 bases, leaving 13 bases between them. The germline gives CDR1 KGHSH, CDR2 LQKENI. In DNA form, the CDR3 reads TGTGCCAGCTCACCAAGCCGGGGAGTGGGCAATCAGCCCCAGCATTTT. This codes for CASSPSRGVGNQPQHF.

This clone turned up a few times. The CDR3 bases are TGTGCCAGCAGCTTAGAGAGATCCCCGGGTGGGACCCAGTACTTC. This gives the protein CASSLERSPGGTQYF. The V gene is TRBV7-2, the J gene TRBJ2-5; D ambiguous. From germline, CDR1 is SGHTA and CDR2 FQGNSA. This CDR3 has 15 amino acids. Between the trimmed V and J ends, which lost 1 base and 7 bases, there was a span of 16 bases.

This rearrangement joins TRBV10-3 to TRBJ2-3; 9 bases match TRBD1. J lost 0 bases, V lost 7 bases, and 8 bases had no gene match. This CDR3 has 16 amino acids. In germline, CDR1 is ENHRY, CDR2 SYGVKD. The CDR3: CAITLGQGTSTDTQYF. DNA of the CDR3: TGTGCCATCACCCTCGGACAGGGGACAAGCACAGATACGCAGTATTTT.

The chain joins TRBV7-2 to TRBJ2-7, with D possibly being TRBD1 (5 bases). The V and J ends lost 3 bases and 6 bases respectively, with 9 bases between them. CDR3 length: 12 amino acids. CDR1 and CDR2 from the germline V gene are SGHTA and FQGNSA. CDR3 residues: CASSLAGREQYF. CDR3 DNA sequence: TGTGCCAGCAGCTTGGCAGGGCGCGAGCAGTACTTC.

Only a few counts were recorded for this clone. The chain joins TRBV5-1 to TRBJ2-3, with 13 bases fitting TRBD2. Germline CDR1 and CDR2: SGHRS and YFSETQ. The length of the CDR3 is 17 residues. With 1 base clipped from V and 0 bases from J, the junction kept 2 bases outside the gene matches. CDR3 nucleotides: TGCGCCAGCAGCTTGTTGGGACTAGCGGGGAGCACAGATACGCAGTATTTT. It codes for CASSLLGLAGSTDTQYF.

This clone showed up just a few times. This chain uses TRBV18 with TRBJ2-3, with 7 bases that match TRBD2. The CDR3 extends over 16 amino acids. Trimming removed 0 bases from V and 5 bases from J; junction bases left unmatched: 8. Per the germline V gene, CDR1 is KGHSH and CDR2 is LQKENI. DNA of the CDR3: TGTGCCAGCTCACCACCCCCAACCGGGGGGAGAGATACGCAGTATTTT. It codes for CASSPPPTGGRDTQYF.

The CDR3, as DNA: TGTGCCAGCAGCCCGAGGGGGCAGGGAAGCGGTCTGTTTTTT. This codes for CASSPRGQGSGLFF. V gene TRBV5-4 combines with J gene TRBJ1-4; 7 bases agree with TRBD1. This CDR3 is built from 14 residues. Germline lookup yields CDR1 SGHNT and CDR2 YYREEE (reference sequence). V lost 4 bases to trimming and J lost 14 bases; unmatched junction nucleotides: 14.

The rearrangement uses TRBV30 and TRBJ2-7, with a possible D match to TRBD1 (6 bases). From germline, CDR1 is GTSNPN and CDR2 SVGIG (reference sequence). The V and J ends lost 3 bases and 2 bases respectively, with 11 bases between them. The CDR3 is 13 amino acids. The CDR3 coding sequence is TGTGCCTGGAGAGGTCAGGGGACCTACGAGCAGTACTTC. Encoded protein: CAWRGQGTYEQYF.

This chain links TRBV4-2 with TRBJ2-5, with D maybe TRBD1 (6 bases). CDR1 is LGHNA and CDR2 is YNFKEQ in the germline V gene. V gave up 0 bases and J gave up 2 bases, with 10 bases separating them. There are 15 residues in the CDR3. CDR3 residues: CASSQDITGQETQYF. The CDR3 DNA is TGTGCCAGCAGCCAAGATATAACAGGGCAAGAGACCCAGTACTTC.

This clone was detected a few times. The genes are TRBV5-1 and TRBJ2-3; tentative D call: TRBD1 (5 bases). CDR1 and CDR2 (germline): SGHRS, YFSETQ. The CDR3 is 12 residues long. Trimming stripped 4 bases from V and 6 bases from J, with 9 bases between. CDR3 bases: TGCGCCAGCAGCGAGGCAGGGGATACGCAGTATTTT. It codes for CASSEAGDTQYF.

The V call is TRBV10-3, the J call TRBJ1-2, with a weak D call TRBD1 (5 bases). V was cut by 3 bases and J by 3 bases, with 11 bases left in between. Germline-derived CDR1 and CDR2 are ENHRY and SYGVKD. This CDR3 is 14 amino acids long. The CDR3 spells CAISDLGGYYGYTF. The CDR3 coding sequence is TGTGCCATCAGTGATCTGGGGGGATACTATGGCTACACCTTC.

The chain has TRBV11-1 and TRBJ1-4, with 7 bases fitting TRBD1. V trimming: 5 bases; J trimming: 5 bases; junction bases outside the gene matches: 5. The CDR3 runs to 14 residues. Per the germline V gene, CDR1 is SGHAT and CDR2 is FQDESV (reference sequence). CDR3: CASSHGQDNEKLFF. CDR3 nucleotide sequence: TGTGCCAGCAGCCATGGACAGGACAATGAAAAACTGTTTTTT.

The V gene is TRBV4-3, the J gene TRBJ2-3, with TRBD2 identical over 9 bases. This CDR3 spans 14 amino acids. V shed 0 bases and J 6 bases; nucleotides not matched to a gene: 1. The germline V gene has CDR1 LGHNA and CDR2 YSLEER. This CDR3 reads CASSQDSGSDTQYF. Here the CDR3 DNA reads TGCGCCAGCAGCCAAGATAGCGGGAGCGATACGCAGTATTTT.